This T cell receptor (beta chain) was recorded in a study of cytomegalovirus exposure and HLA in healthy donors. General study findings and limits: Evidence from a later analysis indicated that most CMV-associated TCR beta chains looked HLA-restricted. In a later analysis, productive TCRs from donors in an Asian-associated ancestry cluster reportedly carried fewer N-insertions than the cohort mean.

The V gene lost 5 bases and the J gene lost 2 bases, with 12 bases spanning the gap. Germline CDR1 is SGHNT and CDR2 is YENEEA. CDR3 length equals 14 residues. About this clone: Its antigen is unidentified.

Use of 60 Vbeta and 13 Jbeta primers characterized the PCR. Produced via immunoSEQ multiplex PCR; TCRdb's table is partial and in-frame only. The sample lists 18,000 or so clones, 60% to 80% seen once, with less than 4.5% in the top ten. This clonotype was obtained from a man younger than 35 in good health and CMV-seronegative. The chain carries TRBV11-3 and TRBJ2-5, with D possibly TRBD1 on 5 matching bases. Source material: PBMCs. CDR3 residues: CASSPPGQQETQYF. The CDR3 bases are TGTGCCAGCAGCCCCCCTGGACAACAAGAGACCCAGTACTTC. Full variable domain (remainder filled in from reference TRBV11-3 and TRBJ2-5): EAGVVQSPRYKIIEKKQPVAFWCNPISGHNTLYWYLQNLGQGPELLIRYENEEAVDDSQLPKDRFSAERLKGVDSTLKIQPAELGDSAVYLCASSPPGQQETQYFGPGTRLLVL.